Listed here are 5 T cell receptor beta chains from one sample, sequenced in a study of cytomegalovirus exposure and HLA in healthy donors. 13 Jbeta primers and 60 Vbeta primers were used for the PCR. Method: immunoSEQ multiplex PCR; TCRdb's copy keeps in-frame clones and lacks some. This sample has some 81,000 clones, with under 85% found just once. Sequences were obtained from PBMCs. Receptor source: a middle-aged woman in good health and CMV-seropositive.

The CDR3 sequence is CASSSQVSGELFF. In DNA, the CDR3 is TGTGCCAGCAGCTCACAGGTCTCCGGGGAGCTGTTTTTT. The chain is built from TRBV7-9 and TRBJ2-2, with a tentative D call TRBD1 (5 bases). CDR3 size: 13 residues. The germline V gene has CDR1 SEHNR and CDR2 FQNEAQ (reference sequence). V was pared by 4 bases and J by 6 bases, with 9 bases between.

This sequence joins TRBV29-1 and TRBJ1-5; maybe TRBD1 (6 bases). The CDR3 loop spans 13 amino acids. V was shortened by 4 bases and J by 4 bases, with 11 bases between the two germline ends. From germline, CDR1 is SQVTM and CDR2 ANQGSEA. The CDR3 here is CSVVEGGNQPQHF. The CDR3 coding sequence is TGCAGCGTTGTAGAGGGGGGGAATCAGCCCCAGCATTTT.

The gene calls are TRBV19 and TRBJ1-5; D gene ambiguous. The V end was cut by 6 bases, the J end by 4 bases, with 10 bases between. CDR1 and CDR2 from the germline V gene are LNHDA and SQIVND (reference sequence). This CDR3 spans 13 amino acids. This CDR3 reads CASSLDLNQPQHF. CDR3 in DNA: TGTGCCAGTAGCCTAGACCTAAATCAGCCCCAGCATTTT. The complete variable domain, with remaining parts taken from reference TRBV19 and TRBJ1-5, reads DGGITQSPKYLFRKEGQNVTLSCEQNLNHDAMYWYRQDPGQGLRLIYYSQIVNDFQKGDIAEGYSVSREKKESFPLTVTSAQKNPTAFYLCASSLDLNQPQHFGDGTRLSIL.

The genes are TRBV27 and TRBJ1-1; D possibly corresponds to TRBD1 (6 bases). Germline CDR1 reads MNHEY; CDR2 reads SMNVEV (reference sequence). The length of the CDR3 is 15 residues. The V gene lost 2 bases and the J gene lost 3 bases, with 13 bases spanning the gap. The CDR3: CASSLPRTVDTEAFF. The CDR3 DNA is TGTGCCAGCAGTTTACCGCGGACAGTTGACACTGAAGCTTTCTTT.

This rearrangement joins TRBV27 to TRBJ2-3; 7 bases match TRBD2. Germline assignment: CDR1 MNHEY and CDR2 SMNVEV (reference sequence). This CDR3 has 14 amino acids. V shed 4 bases and J 2 bases; nucleotides not matched to a gene: 3. CDR3 sequence (DNA): TGTGCCAGCAGTTCTCTAGCGGTCACAGATACGCAGTATTTT. Translating gives CASSSLAVTDTQYF.